This T cell receptor (beta chain) appears in the sequencing data of a study of cytomegalovirus exposure and HLA in healthy donors. Sequenced by immunoSEQ multiplex PCR; TCRdb stores in-frame clones only, minus some. The sample shows 130,000 to 150,000 clones, roughly 89% of them seen only once. Whole-study results and caveats: Some TCR beta chains (roughly 160 of them) were listed as cytomegalovirus-associated.

The germline gives CDR1 SGDLS, CDR2 YYNGEE. The CDR3 length is 11 residues. Trimming removed 1 base at V and 7 bases at J, with 3 bases between. Remarks on this clone: Its antigen remains unidentified.

This receptor was obtained from a woman younger than 35 in good health and CMV-seropositive. The sequencing input was PBMCs. The chain carries TRBV9 and TRBJ2-1; D remains unclear. The CDR3 coding sequence is TGTGCCAGCAGCGTACGGAATGAGCAGTTCTTC. Its protein is CASSVRNEQFF. The whole variable domain, remainder taken from reference TRBV9 and TRBJ2-1, is DSGVTQTPKHLITATGQRVTLRCSPRSGDLSVYWYQQSLDQGLQFLIQYYNGEERAKGNILERFSAQQFPDLHSELNLSSLELGDSALYFCASSVRNEQFFGPGTRLTVL.